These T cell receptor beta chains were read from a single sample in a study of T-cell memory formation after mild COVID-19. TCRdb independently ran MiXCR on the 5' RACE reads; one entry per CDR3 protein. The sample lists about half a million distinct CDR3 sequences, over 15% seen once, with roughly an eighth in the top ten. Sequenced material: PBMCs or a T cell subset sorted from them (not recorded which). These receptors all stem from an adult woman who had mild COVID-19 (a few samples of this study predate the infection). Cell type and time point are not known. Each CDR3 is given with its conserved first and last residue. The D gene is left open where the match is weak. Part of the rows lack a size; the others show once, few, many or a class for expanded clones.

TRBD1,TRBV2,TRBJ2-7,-,CASSRRGQGTYEQYF,TGTGCCAGCAGTCGACGGGGACAGGGGACCTACGAGCAGTACTTC
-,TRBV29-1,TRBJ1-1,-,CSVALTSSVTEAFF,TGCAGCGTCGCCCTGACATCCAGTGTGACTGAGGCTTTCTTT
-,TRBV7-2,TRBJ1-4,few,CASSLSQGEKLFF,TGTGCCAGCAGCTTATCACAGGGTGAAAAACTGTTTTTT
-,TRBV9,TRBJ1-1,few,CASSVIPNTEAFF,TGTGCCAGCAGCGTAATCCCGAACACTGAAGCTTTCTTT
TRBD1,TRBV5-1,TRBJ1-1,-,CASTGGLNTEAFF,TGCGCCAGCACAGGGGGCCTGAACACTGAAGCTTTCTTT
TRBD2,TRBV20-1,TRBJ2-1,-,CSAREGTSFLNEQFF,TGCAGTGCTAGAGAAGGGACTAGCTTCTTGAATGAGCAGTTCTTC
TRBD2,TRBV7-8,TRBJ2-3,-,CASSWVAGGQSTDTQYF,TGTGCCAGCAGCTGGGTAGCGGGAGGACAGAGCACAGATACGCAGTATTTT
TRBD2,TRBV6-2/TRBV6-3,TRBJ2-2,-,CASSYLGTSGNTGELFF,TGTGCCAGCAGTTACTTAGGGACTAGCGGGAACACCGGGGAGCTGTTTTTT
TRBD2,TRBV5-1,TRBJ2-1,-,CASSTGNTSGRKEQFF,TGCGCCAGCAGTACGGGGAACACTAGCGGGAGGAAGGAGCAGTTCTTC
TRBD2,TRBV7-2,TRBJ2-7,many,CASLPTSGSGYEQYF,TGTGCCAGCCTTCCTACTAGCGGGAGTGGTTACGAGCAGTACTTC
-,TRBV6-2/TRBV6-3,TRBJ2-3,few,CASAGTTDTQYF,TGTGCCAGCGCGGGGACGACAGATACGCAGTATTTT
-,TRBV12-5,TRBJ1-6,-,CASGLEGGNSPLHF,TGTGCTAGTGGTTTGGAGGGGGGTAATTCACCCCTCCACTTT
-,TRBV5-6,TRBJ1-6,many,CASSSDWGKGRSPLHF,TGTGCCAGCAGCAGCGACTGGGGAAAAGGGCGTTCACCCCTCCACTTT
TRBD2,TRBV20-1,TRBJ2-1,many,CSARSSGGYFSEQFF,TGCAGTGCCAGATCTAGCGGGGGGTACTTCAGTGAGCAGTTCTTC